Listed here are 26 T cell receptor beta chains from one sample, sequenced in a study of OX40 agonist ivuxolimab in advanced cancers. The data were produced by immunoSEQ multiplex PCR, yet TCRdb's version contains in-frame clones alone and is incomplete. The table lists some 74,000 clones, 85% of them singletons. Sequencing used CD4+ or CD8+ T cells sorted from blood, obtained in a trial of the OX40 agonist ivuxolimab. Receptors originate from an adult with an advanced solid tumor such as melanoma, head and neck, liver or kidney cancer.

The genes are TRBV5-1 and TRBJ2-7; 11 bases are shared with TRBD1. J was trimmed by 6 bases and V by 4 bases; bases with no gene match: 9. The CDR3 extends over 15 amino acids. Germline values: CDR1 SGHRS, CDR2 YFSETQ. CDR3 loop: CASSARTGGEGEQYF. CDR3 DNA sequence: TGCGCCAGCAGCGCACGGACAGGGGGCGAGGGCGAGCAGTACTTC.

The rearrangement uses TRBV11-2 and TRBJ2-5; D call uncertain. The germline V and J ends were trimmed by 1 base and 0 bases, with 6 bases remaining between them. The CDR3 consists of 14 residues. The germline CDR1 and CDR2 sequences are SGHAT and FQNNGV. CDR3: CASSLGQYQETQYF. CDR3 coding DNA: TGTGCCAGCAGCTTAGGCCAATACCAAGAGACCCAGTACTTC.

This chain uses TRBV10-3 with TRBJ1-1; the D is unclear. V shed 3 bases and J shed 12 bases, with 14 bases lying between them. CDR1 ENHRY and CDR2 SYGVKD come from the germline V gene. The CDR3 runs to 12 residues. The CDR3 DNA reads TGTGCCATCAGTGAAGTCTTCGGGTTGCCTTTCTTT. This codes for CAISEVFGLPFF.

The chain recombines TRBV21-1 with TRBJ2-7; no DNA check was done on the table's D call, TRBD2. TRBV21-1 is a documented pseudogene. The CDR3 totals 20 residues. CDR3 loop: CANWRGVGLAGGFKAYEQYF. As DNA, the CDR3 is TGTGCCAACTGGAGGGGGGTGGGACTAGCGGGAGGGTTTAAGGCCTACGAGCAGTACTTC.

The chain carries TRBV7-2 and TRBJ1-6, with 9 nucleotides matching TRBD1. The CDR3 contains 16 residues. Germline CDR1 reads SGHTA; CDR2 reads FQGNSA. Trimming removed 1 base from V and 7 bases from J; junction bases left unmatched: 5. DNA of the CDR3: TGTGCCAGCAGCTTAGGTGGGACAGGGTGGAATTCACCCCTCCACTTT. Protein sequence: CASSLGGTGWNSPLHF.

This chain uses TRBV11-2 with TRBJ2-4; TRBD1 aligns across 10 bases. Losses at the gene ends were 6 bases for V and 8 bases for J; bases not matched to a gene: 4. Germline V CDR1 and CDR2: SGHAT, FQNNGV. The CDR3 contains 13 residues. The CDR3 DNA reads as TGTGCCAGCAGGGGGACAGGGGCGGACATTCAGTACTTC. This encodes CASRGTGADIQYF.

The gene calls are TRBV6-1 and TRBJ2-3; TRBD2 agrees at 8 bases. V lost 1 base to trimming and J lost 7 bases; unmatched junction nucleotides: 7. The CDR3 runs to 15 residues. Looked up from germline, CDR1 is MNHNS and CDR2 is SASEGT. The CDR3 reads CASSEGGLAGYTQYF. The CDR3 bases are TGTGCCAGCAGTGAAGGAGGTTTAGCGGGATATACGCAGTATTTT.

This chain's CDR3 is CASSLAPRGMNTEAFF. The CDR3 nucleotides are TGTGCCAGCAGCTTGGCCCCGCGGGGGATGAACACTGAAGCTTTCTTT. V usage is TRBV5-5 and J usage is TRBJ1-1; perhaps TRBD1 as D (5 bases). Trimming shortened V by 0 bases and J by 0 bases, and 12 bases separated the two germline ends. The germline V gene encodes CDR1 SGHKS and CDR2 YYEKEE (reference sequence). The CDR3 is made up of 16 amino acids.

This rearrangement joins TRBV6-6 to TRBJ1-6; D might be TRBD1 (6 bases). This CDR3 is built from 13 residues. Trimming left V 5 bases short and J 8 bases short, with 10 bases between. The germline V gene has CDR1 MNHNY and CDR2 SVGAGI (reference sequence). The CDR3 spells CASSLQGYSPLHF. DNA for the CDR3: TGTGCCAGCAGTCTACAGGGTTATTCACCCCTCCACTTT.

The CDR3 loop is CASSNSALNTEAFF. The CDR3 DNA sequence: TGTGCCAGCAGCAATTCAGCCCTGAACACTGAAGCTTTCTTT. The chain is built from TRBV21-1 and TRBJ1-1. TRBV21-1 is annotated as a pseudogene. This CDR3 spans 14 amino acids.

J is TRBJ2-5 and V is TRBV6-5; 7 bases are a match to TRBD1. The germline gives CDR1 MNHEY, CDR2 SVGAGI. This CDR3 contains 15 residues. The ends lost 0 bases at V and 5 bases at J; junction bases unmatched: 6. CDR3 DNA sequence: TGTGCCAGCAGTTACTCGCCGACAGGGTTGGAGACCCAGTACTTC. Its translation is CASSYSPTGLETQYF.

The chain recombines TRBV11-3 with TRBJ1-1, with D tentatively TRBD1 (5 bases). V lost 8 bases and J lost 4, with 17 bases in between. Germline V gene sequence: CDR1 SGHNT, CDR2 YENEEA. This CDR3 has 14 amino acids. The chain's CDR3 is CASFGGSASTEAFF. The CDR3 DNA is TGTGCCAGCTTTGGGGGATCCGCGAGCACTGAAGCTTTCTTT.

Worth noting for this clone: Other DNA sequences in this specimen translate into the identical CDR3. V gene TRBV7-6 combines with J gene TRBJ2-5; no definite D call. From germline, CDR1 is SGHVS and CDR2 FNYEAQ. CDR3 size: 11 residues. V was clipped by 4 bases and J by 5 bases, with 5 bases between them. The CDR3 bases are TGTGCCAGCAGCTCCACTGAGACCCAGTACTTC. It encodes CASSSTETQYF.

The V call is TRBV4-3, the J call TRBJ2-5, with D unresolved. Trimming removed 0 bases at V and 5 bases at J, with 13 bases between. This CDR3 contains 15 residues. Germline-derived CDR1 and CDR2 are LGHNA and YSLEER. The CDR3 nucleotides are TGCGCCAGCAGCCAAGAAAGGTGGAGCGCGGAGACCCAGTACTTC. It codes for CASSQERWSAETQYF.

This clone was seen only once. This chain connects TRBV6-4 to TRBJ1-1, with D hard to call. V shed 4 bases and J shed 4 bases, with 10 bases lying between them. Germline V lookup: CDR1 MRHNA, CDR2 SNTAGT. This CDR3 has 13 residues. The CDR3 region has the DNA TGTGCCAGCAGTGTGTCGTCGGGCACTGAAGCTTTCTTT. Its protein is CASSVSSGTEAFF.

This clone showed up just once. The chain combines TRBV2 with TRBJ2-7, with D possibly matching TRBD1 (5 bases). The V and J ends lost 4 bases and 6 bases respectively, with 13 bases between them. CDR3 length equals 13 residues. The germline CDR1 and CDR2 sequences are SNHLY and FYNNEI. CDR3 DNA sequence: TGTGCCAGCAGTGTGTCAGGGCAGGGCGAGCAGTACTTC. This gives the protein CASSVSGQGEQYF.

J is TRBJ1-6 and V is TRBV6-5; D gene unclear. This CDR3 comprises 13 residues. Germline V gene data show CDR1 as MNHEY and CDR2 as SVGAGI. The germline V and J ends were trimmed by 8 bases and 9 bases, with 14 bases remaining between them. CDR3 in DNA: TGTGCCAGCGCAAGGACGGCCCGTTCACCCCTCCACTTT. This translates into CASARTARSPLHF.

This chain links TRBV6-5 with TRBJ1-2; no definite D call. Germline assignment: CDR1 MNHEY and CDR2 SVGAGI. CDR3 length equals 16 residues. V was clipped by 1 base and J by 0 bases, with 12 bases between them. DNA of the CDR3: TGTGCCAGCAGTTACTTTGGAAGGACGACTAACTATGGCTACACCTTC. This codes for CASSYFGRTTNYGYTF.

V and J are TRBV19 and TRBJ2-1; TRBD2 matches at 7 bases. The CDR3 loop spans 16 amino acids. Germline V CDR1 and CDR2: LNHDA, SQIVND (reference sequence). Germline trimming cut 7 bases from V and 5 bases from J; bases unmatched to any gene: 14. In DNA, the CDR3 is TGTGCCAGTACCAATGGGGGGGGTGTAGGGAACAATGAGCAGTTCTTC. Residues: CASTNGGGVGNNEQFF.

The J gene is TRBJ2-7, the V gene TRBV5-1; 9 bases match TRBD2. Germline V gives CDR1 SGHRS, CDR2 YFSETQ. V dropped 0 bases and J dropped 7; count of bases not matched to a gene: 14. The CDR3 has 17 amino acids. DNA for the CDR3: TGCGCCAGCAGCTTGGAGCTAGCGGGGAATCAGCGAGGAGAGCAGTACTTC. It is translated as CASSLELAGNQRGEQYF. The complete variable domain, with remaining parts taken from reference TRBV5-1 and TRBJ2-7, reads KAGVTQTPRYLIKTRGQQVTLSCSPISGHRSVSWYQQTPGQGLQFLFEYFSETQRNKGNFPGRFSGRQFSNSRSEMNVSTLELGDSALYLCASSLELAGNQRGEQYFGPGTRLTVT.

The chain carries TRBV9 and TRBJ2-1, with D perhaps matching TRBD2 (6 bases). The V and J ends lost 3 bases and 7 bases respectively, with 17 bases between them. The CDR3 has 15 residues. Germline V gene sequence: CDR1 SGDLS, CDR2 YYNGEE. This chain's CDR3 is CASSGSGWRVNEQFF. The CDR3 coding sequence is TGTGCCAGCAGCGGATCGGGGTGGAGGGTGAATGAGCAGTTCTTC.

The genes are TRBV30 and TRBJ2-7; no reliable D call. The CDR3 covers 11 residues. V lost 0 bases and J lost 4, with 4 bases in between. Germline V gene data show CDR1 as GTSNPN and CDR2 as SVGIG (reference sequence). Written as DNA, the CDR3 is TGTGCCTGGAGTGTAAGGTACGAGCAGTACTTC. Residues: CAWSVRYEQYF.

The chain has TRBV27 and TRBJ1-2, with 8 nucleotides matching TRBD1. V lost 2 bases, J lost 2 bases, and 4 bases stayed unmatched. Germline assignment: CDR1 MNHEY and CDR2 SMNVEV (reference sequence). This CDR3 spans 15 amino acids. CDR3 in amino acids: CASSLVGQANYGYTF. The DNA of the CDR3 is TGTGCCAGCAGTTTAGTGGGACAGGCAAACTATGGCTACACCTTC.

This clone was detected a few times. This chain links TRBV2 with TRBJ2-2; maybe TRBD2 (5 bases). Germline-derived CDR1 and CDR2 are SNHLY and FYNNEI. The ends were cut back, 4 bases at V and 1 base at J, with 7 bases in the middle. The CDR3 has 14 residues. The CDR3 is CASSVAQNTGELFF. In DNA form, the CDR3 reads TGTGCCAGCAGTGTAGCGCAGAACACCGGGGAGCTGTTTTTT.

DNA of the CDR3: TGCGCCAGCAGCCAAGATTTACCAGTCGGCTCTGGAAACACCATATATTTT. It specifies CASSQDLPVGSGNTIYF. The chain employs TRBV4-3 and TRBJ1-3; D remains unclear. Trimming pared 0 bases from V and 0 bases from J, leaving 12 bases between. Germline V gene data show CDR1 as LGHNA and CDR2 as YSLEER. This CDR3 has 17 residues.

The genes are TRBV30 and TRBJ2-7; TRBD2 matches 13 bases. The CDR3 has 17 amino acids. Trimming removed 2 bases from V and 4 bases from J; junction bases left unmatched: 11. CDR1 and CDR2 from the germline V gene are GTSNPN and SVGIG (reference sequence). CDR3 sequence reads: CAWSYSLLAGGQYEQYF. CDR3 bases: TGTGCCTGGAGTTACTCCCTACTAGCGGGGGGGCAATACGAGCAGTACTTC.